This T cell receptor (beta chain) emerged from a study of blood T cell repertoires in COVID-19. Study information: Donors in the United States, Italy and Spain gave samples during acute or convalescent COVID-19. PBMCs, B-cell-depleted T cells, or T cells were the source of the cDNA or gDNA that made up the material.

Notes on this clone: Other nucleotide sequences in the sample specify the same CDR3.

Sequenced by immunoSEQ multiplex PCR; TCRdb stores in-frame clones only, minus some. The sample consists of some 340,000 clones, roughly 85% of them appearing once. V dropped 2 bases and J dropped 3; count of bases not matched to a gene: 3. The germline CDR1 and CDR2 sequences are SGHNT and YYREEE (reference sequence). There are 14 residues in the CDR3. This chain joins TRBV5-4 and TRBJ1-1; 8 bases fit TRBD1. The receptor comes from a woman between 18 and 29 years old with acute or convalescent COVID-19. The sample taken for sequencing was peripheral blood. For the CDR3, the DNA is TGTGCCAGCAGCTTCGACAGGGGATACACTGAAGCTTTCTTT. It specifies CASSFDRGYTEAFF.